This TCR beta chain was identified in a study of chemoradiotherapy in HPV16-positive cancers. For the study at large: Two HPV16-positive patients' cells yielded candidate HPV-specific clones and common motifs. Study results and limitations: Only a couple of HPV16-positive patients supplied the functional HPV-specificity definition. Non-HPV-specific T cells did not expand in tumors during treatment, whereas candidate HPV-specific clones and E7-related motifs did. Better recurrence-free survival went with HPV-responsive T-cell expansion in HPV16-positive patients.

This clone was detected only a few times. Antigen specificity is unknown. Generated by immunoSEQ multiplex PCR, the TCRdb table keeps only in-frame clones and is missing some. The sample yields some 22,000 clones, less than 90% seen once. This sequence originates from a human donor with HPV-associated anogenital cancer. The sequencing here drew on blood, taken from a patient who underwent chemoradiotherapy.

The CDR3 coding sequence is TGTGCCAGCAGCTTAGATTTCCCCGGACAGGGGGAATCGAACACCGGGGAGCTGTTTTTT. Protein: CASSLDFPGQGESNTGELFF. The chain links TRBV11-3 to TRBJ2-2; the match to TRBD1 covers 10 bases. CDR3 length equals 20 residues. V shed 0 bases and J 0 bases; nucleotides not matched to a gene: 10. CDR1 and CDR2 from the germline V gene are SGHNT and YENEEA.